The rows below give T cell receptor beta chains drawn from one sample of a study of CD8 T cells in ankylosing spondylitis. TCRdb reprocessed the 5' RACE reads with MiXCR, giving one entry per CDR3 protein. The sample lists roughly 230,000 distinct CDR3 sequences; roughly 8.2% were seen once. Material: blood, either unsorted or a sorted T cell fraction (not recorded which). Every receptor here comes from a female donor with ankylosing spondylitis or in good health (not recorded which). Both conserved end residues are part of each CDR3.

TRBV4-3,TRBJ2-7,CASSQEVLSRTLYEQYF
TRBV20-1,TRBJ1-2,CSARGPAGYTF
TRBV20-1,TRBJ2-3,CSAPKQGDTQYF
TRBV29-1,TRBJ2-3,CSAPEVRRGSQYF
TRBV7-2,TRBJ2-3,CASSSAPNTDTQYF
TRBV5-1,TRBJ2-3,CASSLNTRGTDRQYF
TRBV9,TRBJ2-1,CASSDGLAGVFF
TRBV5-5,TRBJ2-1,CASSLLPESYNEQFF
TRBV13,TRBJ2-7,CASSLQGNLIGEQYF
TRBV20-1,TRBJ2-7,CSATKRGYEQYF
TRBV10-3,TRBJ1-1,CAISAPDSGPGTLNTEAFF
TRBV30,TRBJ2-5,CAWSVGRETQYF
TRBV27,TRBJ2-3,CASSLSIALPGLAGRADTQYF
TRBV5-4,TRBJ2-1,CASSTDMSSYNEQFF
TRBV6-2/TRBV6-3,TRBJ1-5,CASSSVVQPQHF
TRBV13,TRBJ2-1,CASTLTGAGYNEQFF
TRBV12-3/TRBV12-4,TRBJ1-6,CASSRTGPSGSPLHF
TRBV28,TRBJ1-4,CASSRPDFHEKLFF
TRBV20-1,TRBJ1-2,CSAPILDSYGYTF
TRBV3-1,TRBJ2-5,CASSQIPAGQETQYF
TRBV7-9,TRBJ2-3,CASSAPEGPDTQYF
TRBV9,TRBJ2-7,CASSVNIALYEQYF
TRBV5-5,TRBJ2-3,CASSAVAGVVSDTQYF
TRBV7-6,TRBJ1-1,CASSLFTDTEAFF
TRBV20-1,TRBJ2-7,CSADRVNHEQYF
TRBV4-2,TRBJ2-3,CASSQVVGGGTDTQYF
TRBV20-1,TRBJ1-2,CSARFQAYGYTF
TRBV19,TRBJ2-1,CASSQGRDHAGEQFF
TRBV7-2,TRBJ2-5,CASGLETQYF
TRBV10-3,TRBJ2-4,CAITGKIAGDCRKNIQYF
TRBV7-2,TRBJ2-2,CASSLLLARTGELFF
TRBV11-3,TRBJ2-1,CASSSTQGNEQFF
TRBV7-9,TRBJ1-1,CASSFGVDTEAFF
TRBV6-5,TRBJ1-5,CASSYSTGQPQHF
TRBV11-1,TRBJ1-2,CASSFGQGYGYTF
TRBV29-1,TRBJ2-7,CSAGLSTYEQYF
TRBV7-2,TRBJ2-1,CASSLGGLAGNEQFF
TRBV2,TRBJ2-5,CASSVRGLGETQYF
TRBV28,TRBJ2-3,CASSLRRAGDTQYF
TRBV27,TRBJ2-7,CASSLSLTYEQYF
TRBV7-2,TRBJ2-7,CASSLVTGAPYEQYF
TRBV5-6,TRBJ2-7,CASSPGTTSYEQYF
TRBV6-5,TRBJ2-7,CASSYSGREGLREQYF
TRBV6-1,TRBJ2-1,CASSPGLALYNEQFF
TRBV7-2,TRBJ2-7,CASSFDRGEQYF
TRBV11-2,TRBJ1-1,CASSWVRTGTEAFF
TRBV13,TRBJ2-7,CASSKTTHGQYF
TRBV7-9,TRBJ1-1,CASSLDRGGAFF
TRBV19,TRBJ2-5,CASSRATAYQETQYF